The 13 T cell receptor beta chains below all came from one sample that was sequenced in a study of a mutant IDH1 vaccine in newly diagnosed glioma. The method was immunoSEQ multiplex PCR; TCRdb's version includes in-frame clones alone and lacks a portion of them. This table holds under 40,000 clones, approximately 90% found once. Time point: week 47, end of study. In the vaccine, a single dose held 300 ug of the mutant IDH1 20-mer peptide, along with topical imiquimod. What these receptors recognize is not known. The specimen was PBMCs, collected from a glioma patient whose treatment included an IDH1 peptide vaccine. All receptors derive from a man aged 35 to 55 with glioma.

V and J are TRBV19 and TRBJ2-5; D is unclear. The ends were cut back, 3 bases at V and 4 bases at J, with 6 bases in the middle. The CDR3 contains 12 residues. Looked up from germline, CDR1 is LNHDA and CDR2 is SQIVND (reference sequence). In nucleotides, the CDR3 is TGTGCCAGTAGTATTCGAGGAGAGACCCAGTACTTC. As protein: CASSIRGETQYF.

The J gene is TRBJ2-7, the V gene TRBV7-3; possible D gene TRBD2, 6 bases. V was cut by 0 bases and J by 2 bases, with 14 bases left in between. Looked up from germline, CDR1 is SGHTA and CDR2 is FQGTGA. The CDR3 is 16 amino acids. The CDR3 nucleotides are TGTGCCAGCAGCTTAACCGCGGCTAGCGCGACCTACGAGCAGTACTTC. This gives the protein CASSLTAASATYEQYF. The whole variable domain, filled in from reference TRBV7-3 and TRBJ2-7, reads GAGVSQTPSNKVTEKGKYVELRCDPISGHTALYWYRQSLGQGPEFLIYFQGTGAADDSGLPNDRFFAVRPEGSVSTLKIQRTERGDSAVYLCASSLTAASATYEQYFGPGTRLTVT.

The CDR3 DNA follows: TGTGCCTGGACTACAGGGCCTTATAATTCACCCCTCCACTTT. Its protein product is CAWTTGPYNSPLHF. This chain joins TRBV30 and TRBJ1-6; D possibly corresponds to TRBD1 (6 bases). Per the germline V gene, CDR1 is GTSNPN and CDR2 is SVGIG (reference sequence). This CDR3 comprises 14 residues. Trimming removed 4 bases at V and 4 bases at J, with 11 bases between.

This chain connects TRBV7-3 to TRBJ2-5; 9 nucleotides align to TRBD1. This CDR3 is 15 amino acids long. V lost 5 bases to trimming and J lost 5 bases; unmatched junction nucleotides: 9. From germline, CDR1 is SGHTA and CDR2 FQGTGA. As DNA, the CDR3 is TGTGCCAGCAGCCTACAGGGGGCGGTGGGTGAGACCCAGTACTTC. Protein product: CASSLQGAVGETQYF.

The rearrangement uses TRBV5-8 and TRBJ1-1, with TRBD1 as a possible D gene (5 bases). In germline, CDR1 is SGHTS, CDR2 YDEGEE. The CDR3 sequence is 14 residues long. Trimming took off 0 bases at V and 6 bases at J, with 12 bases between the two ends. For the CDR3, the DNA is TGTGCCAGCAGCTTGGCCAGGAGGGGAGCTGAAGCTTTCTTT. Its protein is CASSLARRGAEAFF.

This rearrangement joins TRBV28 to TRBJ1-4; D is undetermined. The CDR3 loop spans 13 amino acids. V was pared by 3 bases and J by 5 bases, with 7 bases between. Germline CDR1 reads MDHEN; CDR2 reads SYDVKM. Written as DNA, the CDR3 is TGTGCCAGCAGTTTGCGAGTAAATGAAAAACTGTTTTTT. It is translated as CASSLRVNEKLFF.

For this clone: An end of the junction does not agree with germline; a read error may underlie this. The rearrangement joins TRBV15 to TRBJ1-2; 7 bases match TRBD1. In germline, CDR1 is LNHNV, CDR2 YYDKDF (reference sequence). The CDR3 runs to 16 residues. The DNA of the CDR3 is TGTGCCACCAGCAGAGATTATAGTCAGGGGGGCCTCGGCTGCACCTTC. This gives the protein CATSRDYSQGGLGCTF.

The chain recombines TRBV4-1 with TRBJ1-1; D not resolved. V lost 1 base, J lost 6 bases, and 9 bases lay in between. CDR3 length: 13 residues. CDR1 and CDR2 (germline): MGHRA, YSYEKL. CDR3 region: CASSQVGEPEAFF. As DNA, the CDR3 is TGCGCCAGCAGCCAAGTTGGGGAACCTGAAGCTTTCTTT.

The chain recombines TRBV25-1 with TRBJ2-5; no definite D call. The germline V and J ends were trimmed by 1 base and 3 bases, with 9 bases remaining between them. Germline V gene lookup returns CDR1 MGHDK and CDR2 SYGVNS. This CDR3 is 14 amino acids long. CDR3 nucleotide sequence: TGTGCCAGCAGTGAATTTCACAGCGAAGAGACCCAGTACTTC. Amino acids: CASSEFHSEETQYF.

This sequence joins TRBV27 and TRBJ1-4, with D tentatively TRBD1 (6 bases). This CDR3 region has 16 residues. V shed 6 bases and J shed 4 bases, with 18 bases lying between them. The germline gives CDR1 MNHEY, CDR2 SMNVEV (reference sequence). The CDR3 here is CASRPLGTGLNEKLFF. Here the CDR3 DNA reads TGTGCCAGCAGGCCATTAGGCACAGGGCTTAATGAAAAACTGTTTTTT.

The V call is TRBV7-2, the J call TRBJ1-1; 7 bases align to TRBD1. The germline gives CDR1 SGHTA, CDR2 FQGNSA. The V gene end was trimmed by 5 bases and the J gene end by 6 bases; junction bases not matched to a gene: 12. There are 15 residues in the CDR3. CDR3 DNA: TGTGCCAGCAGCCAGGGCGGACAGGCTTTCCCTGAAGCTTTCTTT. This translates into CASSQGGQAFPEAFF.

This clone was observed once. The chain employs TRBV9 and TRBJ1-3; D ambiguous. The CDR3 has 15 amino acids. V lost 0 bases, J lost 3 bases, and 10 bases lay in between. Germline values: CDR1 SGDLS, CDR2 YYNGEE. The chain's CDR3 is CASSVAGMGGNTIYF. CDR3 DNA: TGTGCCAGCAGCGTAGCGGGGATGGGTGGAAACACCATATATTTT.

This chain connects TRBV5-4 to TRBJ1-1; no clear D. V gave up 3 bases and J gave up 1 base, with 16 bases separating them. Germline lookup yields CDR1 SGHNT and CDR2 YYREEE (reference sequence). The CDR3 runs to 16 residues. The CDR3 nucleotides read TGTGCCAGCAGCTCCCTCCTAAACGACGCGAACACTGAAGCTTTCTTT. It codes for CASSSLLNDANTEAFF.